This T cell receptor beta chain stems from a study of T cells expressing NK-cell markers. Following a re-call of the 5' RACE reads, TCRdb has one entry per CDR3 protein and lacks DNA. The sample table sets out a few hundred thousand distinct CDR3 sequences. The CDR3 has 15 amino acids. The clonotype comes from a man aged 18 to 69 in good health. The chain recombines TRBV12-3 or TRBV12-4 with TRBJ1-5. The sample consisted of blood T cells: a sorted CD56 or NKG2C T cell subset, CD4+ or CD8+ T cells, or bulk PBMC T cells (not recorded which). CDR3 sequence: CASSLAQISNQPQHF.